This T cell receptor (beta chain) was captured in a study of early T cells in non-severe SARS-CoV-2 infection. About the research overall: Bulk RNA from unsorted whole blood was sequenced; chains were unpaired.

A few counts support this clonotype. Its antigen is as yet unknown. This CDR3 comprises 15 residues. Germline V gives CDR1 MDHEN, CDR2 SYDVKM. The V segment lost 3 bases and the J segment 3 bases; nucleotides outside the gene matches: 5. Individual cDNA molecules were tagged with unique molecular identifiers, the study reported. TCRdb processed the 5' RACE reads anew with MiXCR; each CDR3 protein has one entry. Of tens of thousands of distinct CDR3 sequences listed, more than 13% are singletons. Findings and caveats of the study: Matching against VDJdb likely underestimated virus-specific expansions, favoring anti-spike CD8.

This chain connects TRBV28 to TRBJ2-5; 9 bases fit TRBD2. The receptor was isolated from an adult who was a healthcare worker with PCR-confirmed SARS-CoV-2 infection or an uninfected control (not recorded which). Sequenced sample: whole blood. CDR3 bases: TGTGCCAGCAGTTTTATCCCTAGCGGGAAAGAGACCCAGTACTTC. It is translated as CASSFIPSGKETQYF.